A single sample is the source of the 2 T cell receptor beta chains below, sequenced in a study of blood T cell repertoires in COVID-19. TCRdb's copy holds only in-frame clones and misses some; the assay was immunoSEQ multiplex PCR. Here the sample spans over 200,000 clones, about 90% being singletons. The sample taken for sequencing was PBMCs or T cells enriched from blood (not recorded which). Receptors originate from a man aged 25 to 45 who had recovered from COVID-19.

The rearrangement links TRBV3-1 (or the pseudogene TRBV3-2) to TRBJ2-7; D is possibly TRBD2 (6 bases). The CDR3 totals 20 residues. Between the trimmed V and J ends, which lost 0 bases and 2 bases, there was a span of 26 bases. Germline loops: CDR1 LGHDT, CDR2 YNNKEL (reference sequence). The CDR3 coding sequence is TGTGCCAGCAGCCAAGAAAGGGGAGGCCGTGGAACAAGATCAACCTACGAGCAGTACTTC. It yields the protein CASSQERGGRGTRSTYEQYF.

V is TRBV25-1 and J is TRBJ2-1, with a tentative D call TRBD2 (5 bases). CDR1 is MGHDK and CDR2 is SYGVNS in the germline V gene. V lost 5 bases, J lost 4 bases, and 12 bases lay in between. The length of the CDR3 is 14 residues. The CDR3 bases are TGTGCCAGCAGTAGGAGGATAAGTTACAATGAGCAGTTCTTC. Its translation is CASSRRISYNEQFF.